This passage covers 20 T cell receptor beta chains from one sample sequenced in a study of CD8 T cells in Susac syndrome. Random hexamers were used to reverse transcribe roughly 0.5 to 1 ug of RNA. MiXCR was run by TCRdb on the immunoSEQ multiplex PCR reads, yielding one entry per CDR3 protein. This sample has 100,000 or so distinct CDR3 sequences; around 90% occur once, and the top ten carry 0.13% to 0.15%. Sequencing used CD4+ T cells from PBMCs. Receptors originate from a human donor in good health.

The CDR3 DNA reads TGTGCCTGGCCAACCCGACTAGCGGTACAGTTCTTC. Translation gives CAWPTRLAVQFF. The chain couples TRBV30 to TRBJ2-1, with TRBD2 matching 9 bases. This CDR3 region has 12 residues. Germline trimming cut 5 bases from V and 13 bases from J; bases unmatched to any gene: 9. Germline V gene sequence: CDR1 GTSNPN, CDR2 SVGIG (reference sequence).

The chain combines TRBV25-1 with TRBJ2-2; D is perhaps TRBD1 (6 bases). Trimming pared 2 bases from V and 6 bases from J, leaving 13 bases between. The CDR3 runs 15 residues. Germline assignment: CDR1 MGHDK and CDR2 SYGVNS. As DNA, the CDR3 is TGTGCCAGCAGTGAACCAGGGGTTTATGCCGGGGAGCTGTTTTTT. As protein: CASSEPGVYAGELFF. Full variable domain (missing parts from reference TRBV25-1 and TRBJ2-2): EADIYQTPRYLVIGTGKKITLECSQTMGHDKMYWYQQDPGMELHLIHYSYGVNSTEKGDLSSESTVSRIRTEHFPLTLESARPSHTSQYLCASSEPGVYAGELFFGEGSRLTVL.

The CDR3 protein is CASSFSYRSNEQFF. As DNA, the CDR3 is TGTGCCAGCAGCTTCAGTTACAGGTCGAATGAGCAGTTCTTC. This sequence joins TRBV7-9 and TRBJ2-1; D may be TRBD1 (5 bases). The CDR3 runs to 14 residues. Looked up from germline, CDR1 is SEHNR and CDR2 is FQNEAQ (reference sequence). V gave up 3 bases and J gave up 7 bases, with 13 bases separating them.

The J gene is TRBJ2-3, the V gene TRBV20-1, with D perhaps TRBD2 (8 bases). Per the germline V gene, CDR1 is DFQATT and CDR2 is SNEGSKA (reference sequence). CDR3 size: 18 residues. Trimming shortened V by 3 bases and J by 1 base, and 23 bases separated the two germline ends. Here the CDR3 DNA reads TGCAGTGCTAGTGGGACAGCGGGAGCTTTCCCGGGCACAGATACGCAGTATTTT. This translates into CSASGTAGAFPGTDTQYF.

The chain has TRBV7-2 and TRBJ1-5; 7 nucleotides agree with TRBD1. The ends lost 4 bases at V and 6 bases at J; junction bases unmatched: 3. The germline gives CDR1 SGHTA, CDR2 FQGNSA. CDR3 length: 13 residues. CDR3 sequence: CASSSQGSQPQHF. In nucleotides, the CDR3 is TGTGCCAGCAGCTCACAGGGGAGTCAGCCCCAGCATTTT.

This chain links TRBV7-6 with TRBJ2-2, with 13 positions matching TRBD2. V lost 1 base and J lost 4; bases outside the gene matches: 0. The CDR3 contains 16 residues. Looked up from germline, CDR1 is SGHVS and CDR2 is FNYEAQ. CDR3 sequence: CASSLGLAGGTGELFF. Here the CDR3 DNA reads TGTGCCAGCAGCTTAGGACTAGCGGGGGGCACCGGGGAGCTGTTTTTT. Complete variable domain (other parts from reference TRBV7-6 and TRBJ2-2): GAGVSQSPRYKVTKRGQDVALRCDPISGHVSLYWYRQALGQGPEFLTYFNYEAQQDKSGLPNDRFSAERPEGSISTLTIQRTEQRDSAMYRCASSLGLAGGTGELFFGEGSRLTVL.

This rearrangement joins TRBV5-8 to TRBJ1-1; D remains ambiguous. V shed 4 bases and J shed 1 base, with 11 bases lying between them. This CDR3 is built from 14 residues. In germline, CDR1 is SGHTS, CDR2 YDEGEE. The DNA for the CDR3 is TGTGCCAGCAGCCGTAGGCAGCGGAACACTGAAGCTTTCTTT. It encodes CASSRRQRNTEAFF.

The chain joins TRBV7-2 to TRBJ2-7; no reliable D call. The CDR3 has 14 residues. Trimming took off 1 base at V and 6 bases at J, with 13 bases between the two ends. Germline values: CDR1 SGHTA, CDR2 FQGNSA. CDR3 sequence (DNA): TGTGCCAGCAGCTTAGAATTTGGTTCGGGCGAGCAGTACTTC. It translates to CASSLEFGSGEQYF.

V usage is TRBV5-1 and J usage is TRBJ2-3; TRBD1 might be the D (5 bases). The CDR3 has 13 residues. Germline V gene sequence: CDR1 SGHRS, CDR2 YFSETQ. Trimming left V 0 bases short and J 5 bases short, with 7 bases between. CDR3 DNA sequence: TGCGCCAGCAGCTTGGACAGGTTAGATACGCAGTATTTT. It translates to CASSLDRLDTQYF.

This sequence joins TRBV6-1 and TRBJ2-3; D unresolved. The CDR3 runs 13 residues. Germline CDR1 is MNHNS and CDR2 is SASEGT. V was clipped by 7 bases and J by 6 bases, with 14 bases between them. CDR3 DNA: TGTGCCAGCAAGGGTGCCGGGTGGGATACGCAGTATTTT. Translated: CASKGAGWDTQYF.

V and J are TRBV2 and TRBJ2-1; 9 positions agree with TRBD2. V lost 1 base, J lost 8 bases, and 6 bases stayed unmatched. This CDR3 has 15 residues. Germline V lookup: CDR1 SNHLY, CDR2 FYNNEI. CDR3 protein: CASSEGRGGIDEQFF. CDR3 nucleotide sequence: TGTGCCAGCAGTGAAGGGCGGGGGGGAATCGATGAGCAGTTCTTC.

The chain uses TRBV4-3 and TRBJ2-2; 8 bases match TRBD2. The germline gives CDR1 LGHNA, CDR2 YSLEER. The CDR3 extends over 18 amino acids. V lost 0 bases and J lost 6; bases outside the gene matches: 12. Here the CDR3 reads CASSQDQPGGINSGELFF. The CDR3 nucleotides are TGCGCCAGCAGCCAAGATCAACCGGGGGGGATCAATTCCGGGGAGCTGTTTTTT.

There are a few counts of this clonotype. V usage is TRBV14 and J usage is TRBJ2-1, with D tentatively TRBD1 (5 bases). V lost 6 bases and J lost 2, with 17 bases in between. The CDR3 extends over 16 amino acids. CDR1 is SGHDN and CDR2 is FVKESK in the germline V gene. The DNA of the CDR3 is TGTGCCAGCAGTCTCCAGGGAACGCCTGCCTACAATGAGCAGTTCTTC. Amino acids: CASSLQGTPAYNEQFF.

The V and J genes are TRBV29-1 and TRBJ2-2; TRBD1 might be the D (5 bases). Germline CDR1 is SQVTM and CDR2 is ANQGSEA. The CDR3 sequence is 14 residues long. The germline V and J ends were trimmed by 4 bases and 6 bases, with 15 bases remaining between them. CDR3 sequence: CSVVKGFGAGELFF. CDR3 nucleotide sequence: TGCAGCGTTGTGAAGGGGTTTGGCGCCGGGGAGCTGTTTTTT.

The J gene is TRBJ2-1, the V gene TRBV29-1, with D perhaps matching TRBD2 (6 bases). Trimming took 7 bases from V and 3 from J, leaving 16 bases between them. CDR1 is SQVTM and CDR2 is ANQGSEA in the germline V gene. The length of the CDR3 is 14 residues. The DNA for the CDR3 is TGCAGCGCCATGTCAAAGGGAGGCTACAATGAGCAGTTCTTC. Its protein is CSAMSKGGYNEQFF.

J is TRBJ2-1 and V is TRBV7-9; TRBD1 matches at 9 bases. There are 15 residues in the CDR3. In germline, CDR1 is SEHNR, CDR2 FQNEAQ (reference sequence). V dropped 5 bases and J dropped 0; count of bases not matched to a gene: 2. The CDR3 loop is CASSQTGGSYNEQFF. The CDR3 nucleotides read TGTGCCAGCAGCCAGACAGGGGGCTCCTACAATGAGCAGTTCTTC.

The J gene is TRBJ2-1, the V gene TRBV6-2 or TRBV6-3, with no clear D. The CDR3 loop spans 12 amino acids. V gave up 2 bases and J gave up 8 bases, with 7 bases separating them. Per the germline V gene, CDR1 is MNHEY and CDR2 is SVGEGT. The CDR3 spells CASSYGEYEQFF. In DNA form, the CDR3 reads TGTGCCAGCAGTTACGGAGAGTATGAGCAGTTCTTC.

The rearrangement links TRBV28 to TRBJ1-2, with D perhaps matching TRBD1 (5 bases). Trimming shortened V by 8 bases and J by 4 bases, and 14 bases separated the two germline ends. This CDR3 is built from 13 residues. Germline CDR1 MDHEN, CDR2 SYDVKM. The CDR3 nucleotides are TGTGCCAGCTATGGTAGTAGGGGCTATGGCTACACCTTC. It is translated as CASYGSRGYGYTF.

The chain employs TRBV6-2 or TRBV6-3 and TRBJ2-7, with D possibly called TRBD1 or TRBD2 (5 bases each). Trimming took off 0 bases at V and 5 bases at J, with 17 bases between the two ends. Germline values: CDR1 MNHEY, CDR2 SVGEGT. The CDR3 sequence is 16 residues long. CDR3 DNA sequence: TGTGCCAGCAGTTACTCCGCGCTGTCCCCGGGGCACGAGCAGTACTTC. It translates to CASSYSALSPGHEQYF.

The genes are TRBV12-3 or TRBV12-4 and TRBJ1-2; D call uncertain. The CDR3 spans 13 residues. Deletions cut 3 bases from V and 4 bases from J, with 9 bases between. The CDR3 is CASSFPARYGYTF. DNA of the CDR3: TGTGCCAGCAGTTTTCCAGCGCGCTATGGCTACACCTTC.